A selection of T cell receptor beta chains follows, all from one sample in a study of T-cell reconstitution after alpha-beta-depleted transplantation in children. TCRdb reanalysed the PCR reads using MiXCR and keeps one entry per CDR3 protein. This table has about 300,000 distinct CDR3 sequences, over 9.5% appearing once. This specimen consisted of PBMCs, obtained before TCRalphabeta/CD19-depleted stem cell transplant. These receptors were taken from a boy under two years old with acute myeloid leukemia, due to receive a stem cell transplant. Each CDR3 is given with its conserved first and last residue. The order of the fields is J gene, V gene, clone size, D gene, CDR3 protein, CDR3 DNA. The D gene is left open where the match is weak. Expanded clones are given a class, and other clones once, few, many or no size at all.

TRBJ2-7 TRBV29-1 NA TRBD2 CSVGLAGDEQYF TGCAGCGTGGGACTAGCGGGAGACGAGCAGTACTTC
TRBJ2-7 TRBV29-1 NA TRBD2 CSVDRGGKASYEQYF TGCAGCGTTGATCGGGGGGGGAAGGCCTCCTACGAGCAGTACTTC
TRBJ2-1 TRBV25-1 many NA CASSESVYNEQFF TGTGCCAGCAGTGAGAGTGTTTACAATGAGCAGTTCTTC
TRBJ2-5 TRBV2 many TRBD2 CASSEDTGGPQTQYF TGTGCCAGCAGTGAAGATACGGGGGGGCCGCAGACCCAGTACTTC
TRBJ1-4 TRBV28 many NA CASSPTYTALFF TGTGCCAGCAGTCCCACATACACTGCCCTGTTTTTT
TRBJ1-6 TRBV6-5 NA TRBD1 CASSYSSTGSSPLHF TGTGCCAGCAGTTACTCGTCGACAGGGTCGTCACCCCTCCACTTT
TRBJ2-7 TRBV7-8 few NA CASSLARVEVYEQYF TGTGCCAGCAGCTTAGCTCGGGTGGAGGTTTACGAGCAGTACTTC
TRBJ2-1 TRBV20-1 NA TRBD2 CSAQTSDYSYNEQFF TGCAGTGCTCAGACTAGCGATTACTCCTACAATGAGCAGTTCTTC
TRBJ1-2 TRBV5-1 many TRBD1 CASSLERTGYGYTF TGCGCCAGCAGCTTGGAACGGACAGGGTATGGCTACACCTTC
TRBJ2-7 TRBV6-4 many NA CASSDRRFYEQYF TGTGCCAGCAGTGATCGTAGGTTCTACGAGCAGTACTTC
TRBJ1-2 TRBV28 many TRBD1 CASSPQGATYGYTF TGTGCCAGCAGTCCTCAGGGGGCCACCTATGGCTACACCTTC
TRBJ1-5 TRBV20-1 NA TRBD1 CSAPDRGRGYSNQPQHF TGCAGTGCCCCCGACAGGGGGCGAGGTTATAGCAATCAGCCCCAGCATTTT
TRBJ1-1 TRBV5-1 many NA CASSFGGSGNTEAFF TGCGCCAGCAGCTTTGGAGGGTCTGGGAACACTGAAGCTTTCTTT
TRBJ2-1 TRBV7-9 many NA CASSLPTSPHEQFF TGTGCCAGCAGCTTACCCACCTCCCCCCATGAGCAGTTCTTC
TRBJ2-3 TRBV4-3 many NA CAISLLSTVPSTDTQYF TGCGCCATCAGCCTCTTATCTACAGTGCCTAGCACAGATACGCAGTATTTT
TRBJ2-7 TRBV5-1 many NA CASSLGGQSYEQYF TGCGCCAGCAGCTTGGGCGGACAGTCCTACGAGCAGTACTTC
TRBJ2-2 TRBV5-1 many NA CASSFRGDTTGELFF TGCGCCAGCAGCTTCAGAGGGGATACCACCGGGGAGCTGTTTTTT
TRBJ2-7 TRBV20-1 many NA CSAQGGGYEQYF TGCAGTGCGCAAGGGGGGGGTTACGAGCAGTACTTC
TRBJ2-1 TRBV25-1 many TRBD2 CASSEMGGRADNEQFF TGTGCCAGCAGTGAAATGGGCGGGAGGGCGGACAATGAGCAGTTCTTC
TRBJ2-5 TRBV11-2 NA TRBD2 CASSLRGPTSGEETQYF TGTGCCAGCAGCTTAAGGGGTCCGACTAGCGGGGAAGAGACCCAGTACTTC
TRBJ2-6 TRBV5-1 NA NA CASKGSVSGANVLTF TGCGCCAGCAAGGGGTCCGTCTCTGGGGCCAACGTCCTGACTTTC
TRBJ2-7 TRBV30 few NA CAWSMTSGYSYEQYF TGTGCCTGGAGTATGACCAGCGGGTACTCCTACGAGCAGTACTTC
TRBJ2-5 TRBV5-1 NA NA CASSLARIGGRLQETQYF TGCGCCAGCAGCTTGGCTCGGATAGGGGGACGCCTCCAAGAGACCCAGTACTTC
TRBJ2-7 TRBV5-1 many NA CASSTGHGEQYF TGCGCCAGCAGTACAGGGCATGGCGAGCAGTACTTC
TRBJ2-7 TRBV12-5 NA NA CASGISDYEQYF TGTGCTAGTGGTATATCGGACTACGAGCAGTACTTC
TRBJ2-7 TRBV5-1 many NA CASTRDWDSYEQYF TGCGCCAGCACCCGTGATTGGGATTCCTACGAGCAGTACTTC
TRBJ1-3 TRBV7-6 many NA CASSTQTLSSGNTIYF TGTGCCAGCAGCACCCAGACACTCAGCTCTGGAAACACCATATATTTT
TRBJ1-5 TRBV5-1 many NA CASSLEGYGNQPQHF TGCGCCAGCAGCTTGGAAGGGTATGGCAATCAGCCCCAGCATTTT
TRBJ2-1 TRBV28 many NA CASSFPDSGGGNYNEQFF TGTGCCAGCAGTTTCCCGGACAGTGGGGGGGGGAACTACAATGAGCAGTTCTTC
TRBJ2-7 TRBV7-3 few TRBD2 CASSQQGTIVHEQYF TGTGCCAGCAGCCAACAAGGGACTATAGTACACGAGCAGTACTTC
TRBJ2-3 TRBV7-3 few NA CASSPQPTDTQYF TGTGCCAGCAGCCCTCAACCCACAGATACGCAGTATTTT
TRBJ1-4 TRBV28 many NA CASLPLLGSTNEKLFF TGTGCCAGCCTACCCCTTTTAGGTTCAACTAATGAAAAACTGTTTTTT
TRBJ1-3 TRBV12-3/TRBV12-4 many NA CASSIKSSGNTIYF TGTGCCAGCAGTATCAAGAGCTCTGGAAACACCATATATTTT
TRBJ2-7 TRBV20-1 many TRBD2 CSARGSRTSGSGMYEQYF TGCAGTGCTAGAGGAAGTAGGACTAGCGGGAGTGGGATGTACGAGCAGTACTTC
TRBJ2-1 TRBV11-2 many NA CASSLVRVSLTYNEQFF TGTGCCAGCAGCTTAGTAAGAGTCAGTCTCACCTACAATGAGCAGTTCTTC
TRBJ2-7 TRBV6-2/TRBV6-3 many TRBD2 CASSYEGLEPGEQYF TGTGCCAGCAGTTACGAGGGACTAGAGCCCGGCGAGCAGTACTTC
TRBJ2-7 TRBV20-1 many NA CSARQASYEQYF TGCAGTGCTCGACAGGCCTCCTACGAGCAGTACTTC
TRBJ2-1 TRBV28 many NA CASSFWGPSYNEQFF TGTGCCAGCAGTTTCTGGGGGCCCTCCTACAATGAGCAGTTCTTC
TRBJ2-1 TRBV5-1 few TRBD2 CASSFPGLALNNEQFF TGCGCCAGCAGCTTCCCGGGACTAGCCCTTAACAATGAGCAGTTCTTC
TRBJ2-3 TRBV11-3 few NA CASSLDPAQHTQYF TGTGCCAGCAGCTTAGACCCGGCACAACATACGCAGTATTTT
TRBJ1-2 TRBV12-3/TRBV12-4 many NA CASSFRAGGTLHYGYTF TGTGCCAGCAGTTTTAGGGCCGGCGGGACCCTTCACTATGGCTACACCTTC
TRBJ2-7 TRBV4-2 many TRBD2 CASSQVSGSFYEQYF TGTGCCAGCAGCCAAGTGAGCGGGAGTTTTTACGAGCAGTACTTC
TRBJ1-2 TRBV5-1 few NA CASSLETNYGYTF TGCGCCAGCAGCTTGGAGACAAACTATGGCTACACCTTC
TRBJ2-1 TRBV4-1 NA NA CASSQEGNNEQFF TGCGCCAGCAGCCAAGAGGGAAACAATGAGCAGTTCTTC
TRBJ2-1 TRBV5-1 many NA CASSSLSEQFF TGCGCCAGCAGCTCCTTGAGTGAGCAGTTCTTC
TRBJ2-7 TRBV28 NA TRBD2 CASSLFSFIAGGPFDEQYF TGTGCCAGCAGTTTATTCTCCTTCATAGCGGGAGGCCCTTTCGACGAGCAGTACTTC
TRBJ2-6 TRBV11-2 many TRBD1 CASSATGTGASGANVLTF TGTGCCAGCAGCGCAACCGGGACAGGGGCATCTGGGGCCAACGTCCTGACTTTC
TRBJ1-1 TRBV9 many NA CASSVEGNGGIGAFF TGTGCCAGCAGCGTAGAGGGAAACGGGGGCATCGGAGCTTTCTTT
TRBJ2-1 TRBV7-9 many NA CASSSSDRPHEQFF TGTGCCAGCAGCTCGTCCGACAGGCCGCATGAGCAGTTCTTC
TRBJ1-1 TRBV28 NA NA CASSLARKRDTEAFF TGTGCCAGCAGTTTAGCAAGGAAGAGGGACACTGAAGCTTTCTTT
TRBJ2-1 TRBV28 many NA CASSPLMRRQFF TGTGCCAGCAGTCCTCTTATGAGAAGGCAGTTCTTC
TRBJ2-7 TRBV29-1 NA NA CSVEDRGNYEQYF TGCAGCGTTGAAGATCGGGGGAACTACGAGCAGTACTTC
TRBJ2-5 TRBV27 NA NA CASSLSPRVIGETHYF TGTGCCAGCAGTTTATCGCCTAGGGTTATAGGGGAGACCCACTACTTC
TRBJ1-1 TRBV10-3 many TRBD1 CAISDPGTGDTEAFF TGTGCCATCAGTGACCCCGGGACAGGGGACACTGAAGCTTTCTTT
TRBJ2-7 TRBV6-1 NA NA CASRPGAFSSYEQYF TGTGCCAGCAGGCCCGGGGCTTTCAGCTCCTACGAGCAGTACTTC
TRBJ2-3 TRBV6-8 many TRBD1 CASRRGRTDTQYF TGTGCCAGCAGGAGGGGGCGGACAGATACGCAGTATTTT
TRBJ2-3 TRBV7-2 NA TRBD1 CASSLGQGITQYF TGTGCCAGCAGCTTAGGACAGGGAATAACGCAGTATTTT